This T cell receptor beta chain was sequenced in a study of OX40 agonist ivuxolimab in advanced cancers. Context from the whole study: The costimulatory receptor OX40 (CD134) was targeted by ivuxolimab, a fully human IgG2 agonistic monoclonal antibody. Of the 50 to 55 dose-escalation patients, hepatocellular carcinoma was present in about 19, melanoma in some 15, renal cell carcinoma in 9 and head and neck cancer in 9. The purpose of peripheral TCRbeta sequencing was to test whether ivuxolimab changed TCR sequence diversity and led to clonal T-cell expansion. A male proportion of nearly 85% and a mean age of around 60 years, ranging from 23 to 79, were recorded for the dose-escalation cohort. Patients were allowed to have had prior anti-PD-1, anti-PD-L1 or anti-CTLA-4 therapy, and less than 45% of the dose-escalation patients had previously received checkpoint inhibitors. Intravenous ivuxolimab was administered to patients every 2 weeks at six dose levels: 0.01, 0.1, 0.3, 1.5, 3 and 10 mg/kg. Three dose-escalation patients achieved partial responses, one with hepatocellular carcinoma and two with cutaneous melanoma. The paper covers the monotherapy dose-escalation part of the phase I ivuxolimab trial, which included N of about 50 patients. Points the paper makes about the study in general: Low levels of normalized T-cell clonal expansion were also seen in some patients who did not respond. After ivuxolimab, more expanded clones were found on average in CD8+ T cells than in CD4+ T cells. Clonal expansion of both CD4+ and CD8+ blood T cells was observed from baseline to week 6 at doses 0.1 to 3.0 mg/kg. Antigen specificity was not determined for the clonally expanded peripheral T cells. In the 0.1-3.0 mg/kg groups, partial responders had among the lowest normalized peripheral clonal expansion, particularly in CD8+ T cells.

CDR1 KGHSH and CDR2 LQKENI are derived from the germline V gene. The CDR3 holds 17 amino acids from the cysteine to the phenylalanine. The retained sequence is limited to the CDR3, 51 bases, with the frame set at the first base. V is shortened by 3 bases, J by 7 bases, and the region joining them spans 21 bases. Points on this clone: Its antigen is currently not known. Within one base of it there is no much larger clone, and no base qualities were kept.

Genomic DNA was extracted from sorted cells for sequencing of the TCRbeta CDR3 region. TCRbeta CDR3 regions were sequenced using the immunoSEQ Assay. Drawn from immuneACCESS, this table holds only the in-frame rearrangements with V and J called that TCRdb kept. Clones are partly lost; checked studies trace under half to an unresolved V gene and leave the rest unexplained. The sample table lists about 91,000 clones, more than 80% of them with a count of one. Roughly 0.22% of the sample is taken by the ten largest. The trial excluded patients who had a history of autoimmune disease or who were on systemic immunosuppression. In every dose cohort, peripheral blood was drawn for TCR sequencing at baseline, cycle 4 day 1, and cycle 7 day 1. The samples were taken from a phase I, first-in-human, multicenter, open-label dose-escalation trial of ivuxolimab. Adults with locally advanced or metastatic head and neck squamous cell, hepatocellular, melanoma or renal cell carcinoma were enrolled in the trial. CD4+ and CD8+ T cells were sorted separately from peripheral blood before TCR sequencing.

The source is an adult with an advanced solid tumor such as melanoma, head and neck, liver or kidney cancer. The rearranged chain carries TRBV18 and TRBJ2-2; the D assignment is uncertain and may be TRBD1 or TRBD2, with 5 bases supporting each. Material: CD4+ or CD8+ T cells sorted from blood, obtained in a trial of the OX40 agonist ivuxolimab. In nucleotides, the sequence is TGTGCCAGCTCACCGCAACCCATCGGGACGGTCGTCGGGGAGCTGTTTTTT. This is translated as CASSPQPIGTVVGELFF.